Shown below are 30 T cell receptor beta chains from a single sample sequenced in a study of cytomegalovirus exposure and HLA in healthy donors. The PCR contained 60 Vbeta and 13 Jbeta primers. TCRdb's copy holds only in-frame clones and misses some; the assay was immunoSEQ multiplex PCR. Here the sample spans around 220,000 clones, 60% to 85% being singletons. Material for sequencing was PBMCs. The source is a man in his forties in good health and CMV-seronegative.

The rearrangement links TRBV15 to TRBJ1-1; a possible D gene is TRBD1 (5 bases). Deletions cut 1 base from V and 4 bases from J, with 16 bases between. The CDR3 loop spans 16 amino acids. CDR1 is LNHNV, CDR2 YYDKDF, per germline (reference sequence). CDR3 nucleotides: TGTGCCACCAGCAGAGGATGGGGTGGGGCTGGCACTGAAGCTTTCTTT. Its protein product is CATSRGWGGAGTEAFF.

The J gene is TRBJ2-2, the V gene TRBV6-4; TRBD1 matches at 7 bases. The V segment lost 6 bases and the J segment 6 bases; nucleotides outside the gene matches: 4. Germline V gene sequence: CDR1 MRHNA, CDR2 SNTAGT. The length of the CDR3 is 13 residues. The CDR3 nucleotides read TGTGCCAGCAGCCGGGACAGTTCCGGGGAGCTGTTTTTT. This gives the protein CASSRDSSGELFF.

This clone was counted a single time. Different DNA sequences within this sample yield the same CDR3. The chain carries TRBV19 and TRBJ1-5; D remains ambiguous. Germline V gene data show CDR1 as LNHDA and CDR2 as SQIVND (reference sequence). This CDR3 is 13 amino acids long. Trimming took off 3 bases at V and 4 bases at J, with 7 bases between the two ends. CDR3 bases: TGTGCCAGTAGTATTACGGGGAATCAGCCCCAGCATTTT. Amino acid sequence: CASSITGNQPQHF.

CDR3 residues: CASSQELKPWNTEAFF. DNA for the CDR3: TGCGCCAGCAGCCAAGAGCTCAAGCCCTGGAACACTGAAGCTTTCTTT. The gene calls are TRBV4-3 and TRBJ1-1; D remains unclear. This CDR3 contains 16 residues. The germline V and J ends were trimmed by 0 bases and 1 base, with 12 bases remaining between them. CDR1 and CDR2 from the germline V gene are LGHNA and YSLEER.

This clone was detected a few times. V gene TRBV29-1 combines with J gene TRBJ2-1, with D possibly matching TRBD2 (6 bases). The CDR3 totals 14 residues. Trimming shortened V by 6 bases and J by 2 bases, and 14 bases separated the two germline ends. CDR1 and CDR2 (germline): SQVTM, ANQGSEA. CDR3 region: CSVARGTAYNEQFF. The DNA for the CDR3 is TGCAGCGTCGCCCGGGGGACCGCCTACAATGAGCAGTTCTTC.

This chain uses TRBV4-2 with TRBJ2-3; 8 bases are a match to TRBD2. With 4 bases clipped from V and 2 bases from J, the junction kept 5 bases outside the gene matches. Per germline, CDR1 LGHNA and CDR2 YNFKEQ. The CDR3 loop spans 15 amino acids. The CDR3 sequence: CASSPQAGATDTQYF. The CDR3 region has the DNA TGTGCCAGCAGCCCACAAGCGGGAGCCACAGATACGCAGTATTTT.

A few counts support this clone. This chain joins TRBV29-1 and TRBJ1-2, with a weak D call TRBD1 (6 bases). Germline CDR1 reads SQVTM; CDR2 reads ANQGSEA. V was shortened by 7 bases and J by 3 bases, with 18 bases between the two germline ends. The length of the CDR3 is 14 residues. Here the CDR3 DNA reads TGCAGCGCCGAACCTACAACAGGGTACTATGGCTACACCTTC. It yields the protein CSAEPTTGYYGYTF.

This chain joins TRBV15 and TRBJ2-7; the D gene is possibly TRBD2 (6 bases). The V end lost 2 bases, the J end lost 0 bases, and 8 bases lay between the germline ends. The germline gives CDR1 LNHNV, CDR2 YYDKDF (reference sequence). The CDR3 totals 14 residues. The CDR3: CATSRRGGSYEQYF. In DNA, the CDR3 is TGTGCCACCAGCAGAAGGGGAGGCTCCTACGAGCAGTACTTC.

The chain is built from TRBV5-1 and TRBJ1-4, with D possibly being TRBD1 (5 bases). The CDR3 runs to 14 residues. In germline, CDR1 is SGHRS, CDR2 YFSETQ. Deletions cut 4 bases from V and 0 bases from J, with 7 bases between. The CDR3: CASSATATNEKLFF. DNA for the CDR3: TGCGCCAGCAGCGCGACAGCAACTAATGAAAAACTGTTTTTT.

This rearrangement joins TRBV6-5 to TRBJ2-5; D unclear. Looked up from germline, CDR1 is MNHEY and CDR2 is SVGAGI. The CDR3 runs to 14 residues. With 6 bases removed from V and 0 bases from J, the gap between germline ends came to 11 bases. DNA of the CDR3: TGTGCCAGCAGCCGCCGACATGACCAAGAGACCCAGTACTTC. This gives the protein CASSRRHDQETQYF.

V gene TRBV27 combines with J gene TRBJ2-5; no reliable D call. V lost 3 bases to trimming and J lost 2 bases, with 7 bases between them. Per the germline V gene, CDR1 is MNHEY and CDR2 is SMNVEV (reference sequence). The CDR3 covers 13 residues. The DNA for the CDR3 is TGTGCCAGCAGTTTTGGGCCTCAAGAGACCCAGTACTTC. Encoded protein: CASSFGPQETQYF.

The chain uses TRBV25-1 and TRBJ2-5; 8 bases are a match to TRBD2. V was pared by 7 bases and J by 4 bases, with 11 bases of the junction left unmatched. The CDR3 is 15 residues long. Germline V gene lookup returns CDR1 MGHDK and CDR2 SYGVNS. The CDR3 is CASTLGGGVGETQYF. DNA of the CDR3: TGTGCCAGCACCCTCGGGGGGGGCGTGGGAGAGACCCAGTACTTC.

This rearrangement joins TRBV5-5 to TRBJ1-1, with D tentatively TRBD1 (6 bases). The V gene's germline CDR1 is SGHKS and CDR2 YYEKEE (reference sequence). V shed 3 bases and J shed 1 base, with 10 bases lying between them. This CDR3 region has 14 residues. CDR3 sequence: CASSYDRRNTEAFF. In DNA, the CDR3 is TGTGCCAGCAGCTATGACAGGCGGAACACTGAAGCTTTCTTT.

The chain has TRBV5-5 and TRBJ1-1; D is ambiguous. V shed 2 bases and J shed 7 bases, with 9 bases lying between them. There are 12 residues in the CDR3. The germline gives CDR1 SGHKS, CDR2 YYEKEE (reference sequence). The DNA for the CDR3 is TGTGCCAGCAGCTTAGGTGGGCATGAAGCTTTCTTT. As protein: CASSLGGHEAFF.

The chain employs TRBV7-2 and TRBJ1-6; D uncertain. Looked up from germline, CDR1 is SGHTA and CDR2 is FQGNSA. The V and J ends lost 2 bases and 7 bases respectively, with 3 bases between them. This CDR3 contains 12 residues. The DNA of the CDR3 is TGTGCCAGCAGCTTATTAAATTCACCCCTCCACTTT. The encoded protein is CASSLLNSPLHF.

This chain joins TRBV5-1 and TRBJ1-1, with D possibly being TRBD1 (5 bases). This CDR3 spans 12 amino acids. V gave up 3 bases and J gave up 9 bases, with 12 bases separating them. Germline V gene sequence: CDR1 SGHRS, CDR2 YFSETQ. The CDR3 reads CASSSSEGQAFF. The CDR3 DNA follows: TGCGCCAGCAGCTCGTCGGAGGGGCAAGCTTTCTTT.

This clone occurred a few times. This rearrangement joins TRBV11-3 to TRBJ2-3; 10 bases match TRBD1. Germline values: CDR1 SGHNT, CDR2 YENEEA. The CDR3 totals 13 residues. J gave up 5 bases and V 8 bases, and 4 bases lay outside the gene matches. CDR3 DNA: TGTGCCAGCGGACAGGGGGAAAGAGATACGCAGTATTTT. This gives the protein CASGQGERDTQYF.

The J gene is TRBJ2-5, the V gene TRBV5-1; the match to TRBD2 covers 14 bases. After removal of 4 bases from V and 4 bases from J, the junction contained 6 bases not matched to a gene. CDR1 and CDR2 from the germline V gene are SGHRS and YFSETQ. There are 16 residues in the CDR3. CDR3 nucleotide sequence: TGCGCCAGCAGCCAAGGGACTAGCGGGAGTATAGAGACCCAGTACTTC. It is translated as CASSQGTSGSIETQYF.

This clone was picked up a small number of times. The rearrangement joins TRBV6-5 to TRBJ2-7, with 7 bases lining up with TRBD1. Trimming at V came to 5 bases and at J to 3 bases, leaving 7 bases not matched to a gene. Germline lookup yields CDR1 MNHEY and CDR2 SVGAGI. CDR3 length: 14 amino acids. CDR3 sequence: CASSTRDSYYEQYF. The CDR3 coding sequence is TGTGCCAGCAGTACCCGGGACAGCTACTACGAGCAGTACTTC.

The V call is TRBV18, the J call TRBJ1-1; weak D call: TRBD1 (5 bases). The germline gives CDR1 KGHSH, CDR2 LQKENI. The CDR3 runs to 14 residues. The V gene lost 3 bases and the J gene lost 10 bases, with 18 bases spanning the gap. CDR3 amino acids: CASSPSGGAEVAFF. As DNA, the CDR3 is TGTGCCAGCTCACCTTCGGGTGGGGCCGAGGTAGCTTTCTTT. Using reference TRBV18 and TRBJ1-1 for the parts outside the CDR3, the full variable domain is NAGVMQNPRHLVRRRGQEARLRCSPMKGHSHVYWYRQLPEEGLKFMVYLQKENIIDESGMPKERFSAEFPKEGPSILRIQQVVRGDSAAYFCASSPSGGAEVAFFGQGTRLTVV.

The rearrangement links TRBV2 to TRBJ2-1; 8 positions agree with TRBD2. CDR3 length: 16 residues. V trimming: 6 bases; J trimming: 3 bases; junction bases outside the gene matches: 10. Germline CDR1 reads SNHLY; CDR2 reads FYNNEI. The CDR3 sequence: CASSPSSGKFYNEQFF. The CDR3 nucleotides are TGTGCCAGCAGCCCCAGTAGCGGGAAGTTCTACAATGAGCAGTTCTTC.

This chain uses TRBV2 with TRBJ1-1; 8 bases line up with TRBD1. Germline values: CDR1 SNHLY, CDR2 FYNNEI. There are 13 residues in the CDR3. The V gene end was trimmed by 6 bases and the J gene end by 5 bases; junction bases not matched to a gene: 5. The CDR3 loop is CASRGTGLTEAFF. For the CDR3, the DNA is TGTGCCAGCAGGGGGACAGGTTTGACTGAAGCTTTCTTT.

This clone was detected once. This chain joins TRBV2 and TRBJ1-3; the match to TRBD1 covers 8 bases. The V segment lost 5 bases and the J segment 8 bases; nucleotides outside the gene matches: 5. In germline, CDR1 is SNHLY, CDR2 FYNNEI. The CDR3 length is 13 residues. The CDR3 nucleotides read TGTGCCAGCAGTCAGGACAGGGAGGACACCATATATTTT. Translation: CASSQDREDTIYF.

The genes are TRBV5-8 and TRBJ1-5; D possibly corresponds to TRBD1 (5 bases). Trimming removed 3 bases at V and 1 base at J, with 17 bases between. Germline CDR1 is SGHTS and CDR2 is YDEGEE. The length of the CDR3 is 17 residues. The DNA for the CDR3 is TGTGCCAGCAGCTCTAGGACAAAGTTTCTCAGCAATCAGCCCCAGCATTTT. Protein: CASSSRTKFLSNQPQHF.

The rearrangement uses TRBV4-1 and TRBJ2-7; 8 bases are a match to TRBD1. Germline CDR1 and CDR2: MGHRA and YSYEKL. The CDR3 has 15 amino acids. V was pared by 1 base and J by 3 bases, with 5 bases of the junction left unmatched. Written as DNA, the CDR3 is TGCGCCAGCAGCCAAGGCCAGGGGGCGGTCTACGAGCAGTACTTC. Translated, it gives CASSQGQGAVYEQYF.

The rearrangement joins TRBV7-7 to TRBJ2-2, with D uncertain. The CDR3 contains 14 residues. Trimming took 3 bases from V and 3 from J, leaving 8 bases between them. Per germline, CDR1 SSHAT and CDR2 FNYEAQ (reference sequence). The CDR3 DNA is TGTGCCAGCAGCTTGGGCACAGACACCGGGGAGCTGTTTTTT. Translated: CASSLGTDTGELFF.

The chain carries TRBV6-6 and TRBJ1-1, with TRBD1 matching 8 bases. CDR3 length: 16 residues. Germline V CDR1 and CDR2: MNHNY, SVGAGI (reference sequence). The J segment lost 1 base and the V segment lost 2 bases, leaving 6 bases of the junction unmatched. The CDR3 loop reads CASSYTLGQGNTEAFF. The CDR3 region has the DNA TGTGCCAGCAGTTACACACTTGGACAGGGGAACACTGAAGCTTTCTTT.

This chain uses TRBV2 with TRBJ2-7, with 9 positions matching TRBD1. Germline CDR1 reads SNHLY; CDR2 reads FYNNEI. The V and J ends lost 7 bases and 0 bases, in that order; junction bases with no gene match: 10. The CDR3 consists of 16 residues. CDR3 amino acids: CASTYKGTGLSYEQYF. CDR3 bases: TGTGCCAGCACATATAAAGGGACAGGGCTCTCCTACGAGCAGTACTTC.

This clone was observed once. The rearrangement joins TRBV2 to TRBJ2-5, with TRBD2 identical over 8 bases. The V and J ends lost 6 bases and 5 bases, in that order; junction bases with no gene match: 8. The germline V gene encodes CDR1 SNHLY and CDR2 FYNNEI. This CDR3 has 14 amino acids. The CDR3 DNA sequence: TGTGCCAGCAGACACCGGGGGGGAACGGAGACCCAGTACTTC. It encodes CASRHRGGTETQYF.

CDR3 DNA: TGTGCCAGCAGCGTAGGACGGGTAGGGGACAGGGTGACGAATGAGCAGTTCTTC. Amino acids: CASSVGRVGDRVTNEQFF. The chain is built from TRBV9 and TRBJ2-1; 9 positions match TRBD1. V was clipped by 0 bases and J by 7 bases; unmatched bases: 14. The CDR3 runs to 18 residues. Germline V CDR1 and CDR2: SGDLS, YYNGEE. Filled out from reference TRBV9 and TRBJ2-1, the complete variable domain reads DSGVTQTPKHLITATGQRVTLRCSPRSGDLSVYWYQQSLDQGLQFLIQYYNGEERAKGNILERFSAQQFPDLHSELNLSSLELGDSALYFCASSVGRVGDRVTNEQFFGPGTRLTVL.